Shown below are 23 T cell receptor beta chains from a single sample sequenced in a study of blood T cell repertoires in COVID-19. Clones were read by immunoSEQ multiplex PCR, and TCRdb kept only the in-frame ones, dropping some. The sample has about 98,000 clones; 82% are singletons. Specimen: peripheral blood. The receptor source for this set is a man older than 75 with acute or convalescent COVID-19.

V gene TRBV20-1 combines with J gene TRBJ2-7, with 9 bases matching TRBD2. The germline gives CDR1 DFQATT, CDR2 SNEGSKA (reference sequence). Germline trimming cut 3 bases from V and 4 bases from J; bases unmatched to any gene: 13. CDR3 length: 16 residues. CDR3: CSASTSAAGGRYEQYF. The CDR3 DNA reads TGCAGTGCTAGTACTTCTGCGGCGGGAGGGCGTTACGAGCAGTACTTC.

The chain employs TRBV18 and TRBJ1-3; a weak D match, TRBD1 (5 bases). V was shortened by 5 bases and J by 0 bases, with 17 bases between the two germline ends. The CDR3 runs to 17 residues. CDR1 and CDR2 from the germline V gene are KGHSH and LQKENI. CDR3 residues: CASSTKPQALSGNTIYF. Written as DNA, the CDR3 is TGTGCCAGCTCAACGAAACCACAGGCCCTCTCTGGAAACACCATATATTTT.

This clone was observed a handful of times. The V gene is TRBV7-2, the J gene TRBJ2-7; 9 bases fit TRBD2. CDR1 is SGHTA and CDR2 is FQGNSA in the germline V gene. The CDR3 has 14 residues. Losses at the gene ends were 5 bases for V and 4 bases for J; bases not matched to a gene: 6. The CDR3: CASSRTSDAYEQYF. CDR3 sequence (DNA): TGTGCCAGCAGCCGGACTAGCGACGCTTACGAGCAGTACTTC.

The V and J genes are TRBV28 and TRBJ2-1, with a weak D call TRBD2 (5 bases). This CDR3 contains 11 residues. Between the trimmed V and J ends, which lost 6 bases and 8 bases, there was a span of 8 bases. Germline V gene sequence: CDR1 MDHEN, CDR2 SYDVKM. The CDR3 nucleotides read TGTGCCAGCAGCCTCGGGGATGAGCAGTTCTTC. Residues: CASSLGDEQFF.

This clone appeared a single time. This chain uses TRBV7-2 with TRBJ1-2, with D perhaps TRBD1 (6 bases). Per germline, CDR1 SGHTA and CDR2 FQGNSA. V lost 4 bases and J 2 bases, leaving 14 bases between the germline ends. The CDR3 length is 15 residues. The CDR3 DNA sequence: TGTGCCAGCAGCTCTGCCCGGGACATCAACTATGGCTACACCTTC. Protein product: CASSSARDINYGYTF. The variable domain in full, completed from reference TRBV7-2 and TRBJ1-2, reads GAGVSQSPSNKVTEKGKDVELRCDPISGHTALYWYRQSLGQGLEFLIYFQGNSAPDKSGLPSDRFSAERTGGSVSTLTIQRTQQEDSAVYLCASSSARDINYGYTFGSGTRLTVV.

V and J are TRBV28 and TRBJ2-7; 7 nucleotides agree with TRBD2. Looked up from germline, CDR1 is MDHEN and CDR2 is SYDVKM. V lost 6 bases to trimming and J lost 3 bases; unmatched junction nucleotides: 5. The CDR3 runs to 13 residues. The CDR3 loop is CASSTGRNYEQYF. In DNA, the CDR3 is TGTGCCAGCAGCACCGGGAGGAACTACGAGCAGTACTTC.

The chain is built from TRBV28 and TRBJ1-6, with unresolved D. The length of the CDR3 is 14 residues. Deletions cut 7 bases from V and 0 bases from J, with 7 bases between. CDR1 is MDHEN and CDR2 is SYDVKM in the germline V gene. Written as DNA, the CDR3 is TGTGCCAGCATTGGTAGCTCCTATAATTCACCCCTCCACTTT. Residues: CASIGSSYNSPLHF.

This chain connects TRBV30 to TRBJ2-7, with D possibly TRBD2 on 5 matching bases. V gave up 4 bases and J gave up 0 bases, with 10 bases separating them. The CDR3 is made up of 13 amino acids. Germline V gene sequence: CDR1 GTSNPN, CDR2 SVGIG (reference sequence). DNA for the CDR3: TGTGCCTGGAATCCGGGGAGCTCCTACGAGCAGTACTTC. Translating it yields CAWNPGSSYEQYF.

This clone was picked up a small number of times. The rearrangement links TRBV12-3 or TRBV12-4 to TRBJ2-2; a possible D gene is TRBD2 (5 bases). The CDR3 runs to 13 residues. V was pared by 7 bases and J by 6 bases, with 12 bases between. CDR3 sequence: CASTHSGAGELFF. DNA for the CDR3: TGTGCCAGCACTCACAGCGGAGCCGGGGAGCTGTTTTTT.

This clone is a singleton in its sample. The rearrangement links TRBV7-9 to TRBJ1-2; D is perhaps TRBD1 (6 bases). The CDR3 loop spans 13 amino acids. Germline CDR1 and CDR2: SEHNR and FQNEAQ (reference sequence). Trimming left V 5 bases short and J 5 bases short, with 12 bases between. In DNA form, the CDR3 reads TGTGCCAGCAGCCCAGGGGTGGGGTATGGCTACACCTTC. It encodes CASSPGVGYGYTF. Using reference TRBV7-9 and TRBJ1-2 for the parts outside the CDR3, the full variable domain is DTGVSQNPRHKITKRGQNVTFRCDPISEHNRLYWYRQTLGQGPEFLTYFQNEAQLEKSRLLSDRFSAERPKGSFSTLEIQRTEQGDSAMYLCASSPGVGYGYTFGSGTRLTVV.

This chain's CDR3 is CASSQDGRGGGYTF. The CDR3, as DNA: TGCGCCAGCAGCCAAGATGGCAGGGGCGGCGGCTACACCTTC. The chain recombines TRBV4-3 with TRBJ1-2; possible D gene TRBD1, 6 bases. The V gene lost 0 bases and the J gene lost 8 bases, with 13 bases spanning the gap. From germline, CDR1 is LGHNA and CDR2 YSLEER. CDR3 length: 14 amino acids.

This clone showed up just once. The chain employs TRBV5-4 and TRBJ1-1, with 7 bases that match TRBD1. The CDR3 length is 15 residues. J was trimmed by 1 base and V by 4 bases; bases with no gene match: 7. From germline, CDR1 is SGHNT and CDR2 YYREEE (reference sequence). CDR3 sequence (DNA): TGTGCCAGCAGCCCGAGGACAGGACAGAACACTGAAGCTTTCTTT. Protein product: CASSPRTGQNTEAFF.

This clone was detected only once. The chain couples TRBV30 to TRBJ1-2; 8 bases are a match to TRBD1. The CDR3 length is 12 residues. Trimming removed 5 bases from V and 10 bases from J; junction bases left unmatched: 9. The germline gives CDR1 GTSNPN, CDR2 SVGIG (reference sequence). The CDR3 reads CAWAGTGGAYTF. CDR3 in DNA: TGTGCCTGGGCCGGGACAGGCGGGGCCTACACCTTC.

This clone was counted between two and nine times. The rearrangement links TRBV28 to TRBJ1-2; the D is unclear. There are 14 residues in the CDR3. Trimming took 8 bases from V and 4 from J, leaving 17 bases between them. Germline CDR1 reads MDHEN; CDR2 reads SYDVKM. The CDR3 spells CASSSLGTLYGYTF. In DNA form, the CDR3 reads TGTGCCAGCTCCTCCTTGGGCACGCTCTATGGCTACACCTTC.

V is TRBV7-2 and J is TRBJ2-7; D is ambiguous. Germline V lookup: CDR1 SGHTA, CDR2 FQGNSA. V was shortened by 6 bases and J by 2 bases, with 11 bases between the two germline ends. The CDR3 sequence is 13 residues long. The CDR3 DNA reads as TGTGCCAGCAGTCAAGCCCGAACCTACGAGCAGTACTTC. Amino acids: CASSQARTYEQYF.

The chain is built from TRBV29-1 and TRBJ2-7; D perhaps matches TRBD1 (6 bases). Trimming removed 3 bases at V and 2 bases at J, with 8 bases between. The CDR3 loop spans 12 amino acids. The V gene's germline CDR1 is SQVTM and CDR2 ANQGSEA. The CDR3 loop is CSVDQGTYEQYF. The DNA for the CDR3 is TGCAGCGTTGATCAGGGGACCTACGAGCAGTACTTC.

The chain is built from TRBV7-9 and TRBJ2-5, with D tentatively TRBD2 (5 bases). The CDR3 runs 14 residues. V was cut by 5 bases and J by 4 bases, with 14 bases left in between. Germline CDR1 reads SEHNR; CDR2 reads FQNEAQ (reference sequence). CDR3: CASSKKGRGETQYF. The CDR3, as DNA: TGTGCCAGCAGCAAAAAAGGTCGGGGAGAGACCCAGTACTTC.

The chain joins TRBV18 to TRBJ1-1; D unresolved. The CDR3 consists of 14 residues. V was trimmed by 6 bases and J by 4 bases, leaving 15 bases between them. Germline lookup yields CDR1 KGHSH and CDR2 LQKENI. Here the CDR3 reads CASSSRALITEAFF. Here the CDR3 DNA reads TGTGCCAGCTCTTCCCGCGCGTTGATCACTGAAGCTTTCTTT.

The chain recombines TRBV12-3 or TRBV12-4 with TRBJ2-1; 8 bases align to TRBD2. The J segment lost 6 bases and the V segment lost 2 bases, leaving 0 bases of the junction unmatched. The CDR3 is 13 residues long. The chain's CDR3 is CASSLSGGNEQFF. The DNA of the CDR3 is TGTGCCAGCAGTTTAAGCGGGGGCAATGAGCAGTTCTTC.

This chain joins TRBV2 and TRBJ1-3; TRBD1 might be the D (5 bases). Germline CDR1 reads SNHLY; CDR2 reads FYNNEI. V gave up 2 bases and J gave up 3 bases, with 11 bases separating them. The CDR3 totals 15 residues. The CDR3 loop is CASSEFRGDGNTIYF. DNA of the CDR3: TGTGCCAGCAGTGAATTTAGGGGCGATGGAAACACCATATATTTT.

The chain employs TRBV7-2 and TRBJ1-1, with TRBD1 matching 7 bases. The CDR3 runs to 14 residues. After removal of 2 bases from V and 1 base from J, the junction contained 1 base not matched to a gene. CDR1 is SGHTA, CDR2 FQGNSA, per germline. The CDR3 sequence is CASSLNRGNTEAFF. The CDR3, as DNA: TGTGCCAGCAGCTTAAACAGGGGGAACACTGAAGCTTTCTTT. The whole variable domain, filled in from reference TRBV7-2 and TRBJ1-1, reads GAGVSQSPSNKVTEKGKDVELRCDPISGHTALYWYRQSLGQGLEFLIYFQGNSAPDKSGLPSDRFSAERTGGSVSTLTIQRTQQEDSAVYLCASSLNRGNTEAFFGQGTRLTVV.

This chain connects TRBV28 to TRBJ1-1, with 8 bases matching TRBD1. Germline V lookup: CDR1 MDHEN, CDR2 SYDVKM. CDR3 length equals 15 residues. After removal of 5 bases from V and 1 base from J, the junction contained 6 bases not matched to a gene. The CDR3 region is CASSLTGVRNTEAFF. DNA of the CDR3: TGTGCCAGCAGTCTGACAGGGGTGCGGAACACTGAAGCTTTCTTT.

The V call is TRBV24-1, the J call TRBJ2-1; 10 bases align to TRBD1. V gave up 3 bases and J gave up 3 bases; unmatched junction bases: 10. CDR3 length equals 18 residues. CDR1 is KGHDR, CDR2 SFDVKD, per germline. For the CDR3, the DNA is TGTGCCACCAGTGATCCTGCTATTCGGGACAGGGGCTACAATGAGCAGTTCTTC. It codes for CATSDPAIRDRGYNEQFF.